This T cell receptor (beta chain) is drawn from a study of vaccination and CD4 T cells after COVID-19. In the study overall: SARS-CoV-2 had been detected by nasal swab PCR in convalescent patients; roughly 10 were mild, one severe.

Cultured CD4+ T cell DNA underwent sequencing with the Oncomine TCR Beta short-read assay. MiXCR was run by TCRdb on the PCR reads, yielding one entry per CDR3 protein. This table has roughly 15,000 distinct CDR3 sequences, roughly 51% appearing once. Treatment: 10-day PBMC culture with coronavirus spike peptide pools or control peptides (ViraFEST assay). A note on this clonotype: Its antigen is not identified.

The specimen comprised cultured CD4+ T cells from blood, sampled after SARS-CoV-2 vaccination. This receptor was taken from a human donor with COVID-19.

The CDR3 DNA sequence: TGCAGTGCTAAGGTTAACCAAATGAACACTGAAGCTTTCTTT. Its translation: CSAKVNQMNTEAFF. The chain uses TRBV20-1 and TRBJ1-1, with no clear D. Trimming shortened V by 4 bases and J by 0 bases, and 12 bases separated the two germline ends. CDR1 and CDR2 (germline): DFQATT, SNEGSKA (reference sequence). CDR3 length: 14 residues.